Listed here are 12 T cell receptor beta chains from one sample, sequenced in a study of blood T cell repertoires in COVID-19. Data came from immunoSEQ multiplex PCR; TCRdb stores just in-frame clones and leaves some out. There are roughly 120,000 clones in the sample; 75% to 90% occur only once, and 3.2% lies in the top ten. The specimen sequenced was peripheral blood. These receptors were collected from a woman aged 80 or older with COVID-19, enrolled during active disease.

The chain carries TRBV25-1 and TRBJ2-1; TRBD2 matches at 8 bases. The CDR3 length is 17 residues. Germline lookup yields CDR1 MGHDK and CDR2 SYGVNS. With V trimmed by 1 base and J by 0 bases, 5 bases remained unmatched. The chain's CDR3 is CASSEWSAGGSYNEQFF. The CDR3 coding sequence is TGTGCCAGCAGTGAATGGTCGGCGGGGGGCTCCTACAATGAGCAGTTCTTC.

The V call is TRBV5-1, the J call TRBJ1-4, with 8 bases that match TRBD1. The CDR3 spans 14 residues. Looked up from germline, CDR1 is SGHRS and CDR2 is YFSETQ. J lost 8 bases, V lost 3 bases, and 6 bases had no gene match. The chain's CDR3 is CASSSGQGGEKLFF. The CDR3 bases are TGCGCCAGCAGCTCAGGACAGGGAGGCGAAAAACTGTTTTTT.

For this clone: An end of the junction does not agree with germline; a read error may underlie this. The chain couples TRBV20-1 to TRBJ1-6; 9 bases line up with TRBD1. Germline V CDR1 and CDR2: DFQATT, SNEGSKA (reference sequence). The CDR3 loop spans 11 amino acids. CDR3 region: CSAMGDRALTF. The CDR3 DNA sequence: TGCAGTGCTATGGGGGACAGGGCACTCACCTTT.

The V gene is TRBV6-1, the J gene TRBJ2-3; 14 nucleotides match TRBD2. V was pared by 2 bases and J by 7 bases, with 5 bases of the junction left unmatched. The CDR3 covers 16 residues. Looked up from germline, CDR1 is MNHNS and CDR2 is SASEGT. As DNA, the CDR3 is TGTGCCAGCAGTGAATCAGGGACTAGCGGGAGACATACGCAGTATTTT. As protein: CASSESGTSGRHTQYF.

The rearrangement links TRBV6-5 to TRBJ1-2, with 7 bases that match TRBD1. CDR1 is MNHEY and CDR2 is SVGAGI in the germline V gene. This CDR3 comprises 15 residues. V trimming: 7 bases; J trimming: 2 bases; junction bases outside the gene matches: 10. Here the CDR3 DNA reads TGTGCCAGCATGGTCTCGTCAGGGGGGAACTATGGCTACACCTTC. It yields the protein CASMVSSGGNYGYTF.

The V and J genes are TRBV7-2 and TRBJ2-5; TRBD1 matches 7 bases. The ends lost 5 bases at V and 2 bases at J; junction bases unmatched: 11. CDR3 length: 16 amino acids. CDR1 and CDR2 (germline): SGHTA, FQGNSA. This CDR3 reads CASSQTGRVRQETQYF. CDR3 coding DNA: TGTGCCAGCAGCCAGACAGGGCGGGTAAGGCAAGAGACCCAGTACTTC.

V usage is TRBV10-3 and J usage is TRBJ2-1; 8 positions match TRBD2. The ends lost 6 bases at V and 1 base at J; junction bases unmatched: 5. CDR1 and CDR2 from the germline V gene are ENHRY and SYGVKD. There are 15 residues in the CDR3. CDR3 DNA sequence: TGTGCCATCAGACAAGCGGGAGTTTCCTACAATGAGCAGTTCTTC. It translates to CAIRQAGVSYNEQFF.

J is TRBJ2-5 and V is TRBV28, with TRBD2 matching over 9 bases. Trimming at V came to 0 bases and at J to 5 bases, leaving 4 bases not matched to a gene. This CDR3 region has 15 residues. Germline V lookup: CDR1 MDHEN, CDR2 SYDVKM. The CDR3 spells CASSLWREGTETQYF. CDR3 DNA: TGTGCCAGCAGTTTATGGCGGGAGGGCACGGAGACCCAGTACTTC.

The chain uses TRBV3-1 (or the pseudogene TRBV3-2) and TRBJ2-1, with TRBD2 matching 12 bases. The CDR3 length is 16 residues. V lost 4 bases, J lost 6 bases, and 7 bases stayed unmatched. Germline V lookup: CDR1 LGHDT, CDR2 YNNKEL (reference sequence). The CDR3 loop reads CASSPRGLAGTNEQFF. CDR3 nucleotide sequence: TGTGCCAGCAGCCCGAGGGGACTAGCGGGCACCAATGAGCAGTTCTTC.

In this sample, this clone turned up a few times. The rearrangement links TRBV28 to TRBJ1-5, with a possible D match to TRBD1 (6 bases). Germline assignment: CDR1 MDHEN and CDR2 SYDVKM. With 7 bases removed from V and 9 bases from J, the gap between germline ends came to 13 bases. This CDR3 is 12 amino acids long. The CDR3 here is CASNQDRWPQHF. As DNA, the CDR3 is TGTGCCAGCAACCAAGACAGGTGGCCCCAGCATTTT.

This clone was seen a single time. The J gene is TRBJ2-7, the V gene TRBV11-1, with D unresolved. Germline CDR1 reads SGHAT; CDR2 reads FQDESV (reference sequence). V lost 3 bases and J lost 0, with 12 bases in between. The CDR3 has 15 residues. CDR3 coding DNA: TGTGCCAGCAGCTTCGGTACGGCGGTCTCCTACGAGCAGTACTTC. This sequence encodes CASSFGTAVSYEQYF.

The genes are TRBV15 and TRBJ1-1; unclear D gene. The germline V gene has CDR1 LNHNV and CDR2 YYDKDF (reference sequence). The CDR3 is made up of 16 amino acids. V lost 0 bases, J lost 4 bases, and 15 bases lay in between. DNA of the CDR3: TGTGCCACCAGCAGAGATCGAGTAGCCTTGAGCACTGAAGCTTTCTTT. Translating it yields CATSRDRVALSTEAFF.